This T cell receptor (beta chain) was recorded in a study of beta chain features in type 1 diabetes. As for this clone: No antigen is known for it.

In all sorted populations, purity surpassed 98%. The whole isolated RNA underwent reverse transcription, so sequencing captured expressed TCRB transcripts. Assay used: immunoSEQ multiplex PCR; TCRdb lists only in-frame clones, some missing. The data contain some 350,000 clones, about 10% of them singletons. Findings and caveats of the study: Comparison showed that naive, central memory and Treg TCRB repertoires appeared more similar among patients than among healthy donors. The VDJ junctions of type 1 diabetes patients carried fewer insertions and more deletions. High-TCR-expressing cells could be over-represented by cDNA sequencing. Researchers report that Type 1 diabetes patients had moderately but significantly shorter TCRB CDR3s across all four CD4+ subsets.

CDR3 length: 14 amino acids. Germline V CDR1 and CDR2: KGHSH, LQKENI. The ends were cut back, 2 bases at V and 6 bases at J, with 11 bases in the middle. The chain uses TRBV18 and TRBJ2-1, with a tentative D call TRBD2 (5 bases). The receptor was isolated from a man younger than 40 with type 1 diabetes. The sample was central memory CD4+ T cells from blood. CDR3 DNA sequence: TGTGCCAGCTCACCAAAAGACCGGGGCAATGAGCAGTTCTTC. Translation: CASSPKDRGNEQFF.